The next 29 T cell receptor beta chains were all read from a single sample in a study of OX40 agonist ivuxolimab in advanced cancers. The assay was immunoSEQ multiplex PCR, and TCRdb's table has in-frame clones only and misses some. This table holds 70,000 or so clones, roughly 80% found once. Specimen: CD4+ or CD8+ T cells sorted from blood, collected in a trial of the OX40 agonist ivuxolimab. The source of these receptors is an adult with an advanced solid tumor such as melanoma, head and neck, liver or kidney cancer.

This chain uses TRBV18 with TRBJ2-7; no firm D call. CDR3 length: 13 amino acids. Trimming shortened V by 5 bases and J by 4 bases, and 12 bases separated the two germline ends. The germline CDR1 and CDR2 sequences are KGHSH and LQKENI. The CDR3 reads CASSVTERYEQYF. DNA for the CDR3: TGTGCCAGCTCAGTCACCGAGAGATACGAGCAGTACTTC.

CDR3 nucleotides: TGTGCCAGCAGCCCGCCGGGAGCTCCTGGAAACACCATATATTTT. Its translation: CASSPPGAPGNTIYF. The chain joins TRBV5-6 to TRBJ1-3; D is unresolved. This CDR3 spans 15 amino acids. Trimming pared 4 bases from V and 2 bases from J, leaving 13 bases between. Germline V gene lookup returns CDR1 SGHDT and CDR2 YYEEEE.

V usage is TRBV7-2 and J usage is TRBJ1-3; possibly TRBD1 for D (6 bases). CDR3 length equals 16 residues. Germline V CDR1 and CDR2: SGHTA, FQGNSA. V shed 5 bases and J shed 3 bases, with 17 bases lying between them. The CDR3 DNA sequence: TGTGCCAGCAGCGTAACCGGGACAAATCGTGGAAACACCATATATTTT. Translated, it gives CASSVTGTNRGNTIYF.

The gene calls are TRBV19 and TRBJ2-2, with TRBD1 matching 7 bases. The V and J ends lost 6 bases and 10 bases, in that order; junction bases with no gene match: 17. The CDR3 consists of 16 residues. The germline V gene has CDR1 LNHDA and CDR2 SQIVND (reference sequence). This chain's CDR3 is CASRGPARGMVVELFF. DNA for the CDR3: TGTGCCAGTAGGGGCCCGGCCAGGGGGATGGTTGTGGAGCTGTTTTTT. Combining the CDR3 with reference TRBV19 and TRBJ2-2 gives the whole variable domain DGGITQSPKYLFRKEGQNVTLSCEQNLNHDAMYWYRQDPGQGLRLIYYSQIVNDFQKGDIAEGYSVSREKKESFPLTVTSAQKNPTAFYLCASRGPARGMVVELFFGEGSRLTVL.

The chain combines TRBV7-6 with TRBJ1-3, with 7 bases aligning to TRBD1. CDR1 SGHVS and CDR2 FNYEAQ come from the germline V gene. The junction had 6 bases not matched to a gene; V was cut back by 4 bases and J by 0 bases. The length of the CDR3 is 16 residues. This CDR3 reads CASSSAGGNSGNTIYF. DNA for the CDR3: TGTGCCAGCAGCTCCGCAGGGGGGAACTCTGGAAACACCATATATTTT.

This chain connects TRBV19 to TRBJ2-3; TRBD2 aligns across 8 bases. Trimming removed 8 bases from V and 3 bases from J; junction bases left unmatched: 1. The CDR3 is made up of 12 amino acids. The germline gives CDR1 LNHDA, CDR2 SQIVND (reference sequence). The CDR3 nucleotides are TGTGCCAGTCGGGGGGGGACAGATACGCAGTATTTT. This encodes CASRGGTDTQYF.

As DNA, the CDR3 is TGTGCCACTTCCTTAGGGCGGGGGGGCCTTGAGACCCAGTACTTC. Residues: CATSLGRGGLETQYF. V usage is TRBV6-1 and J usage is TRBJ2-5, with 9 bases identical to TRBD2. CDR1 and CDR2 from the germline V gene are MNHNS and SASEGT. Unmatched junction bases numbered 14, after V lost 10 bases and J lost 5 bases. The CDR3 runs to 15 residues.

V gene TRBV29-1 combines with J gene TRBJ1-1; D is undetermined. CDR1 and CDR2 (germline): SQVTM, ANQGSEA. V dropped 3 bases and J dropped 8 bases, with 4 bases sitting between them. This CDR3 has 9 amino acids. In DNA form, the CDR3 reads TGCAGCGTTGACGAGGAAGCTTTCTTT. This gives the protein CSVDEEAFF.

The chain joins TRBV5-1 to TRBJ2-1, with 9 bases aligning to TRBD1. V lost 3 bases, J lost 11 bases, and 3 bases stayed unmatched. This CDR3 spans 12 amino acids. CDR1 and CDR2 from the germline V gene are SGHRS and YFSETQ. The CDR3 loop reads CASSWDRAKQFF. The CDR3 DNA is TGCGCCAGCAGCTGGGACAGGGCAAAGCAGTTCTTC.

The chain uses TRBV7-2 and TRBJ2-7, with D unresolved. Looked up from germline, CDR1 is SGHTA and CDR2 is FQGNSA. CDR3 length equals 15 residues. The V end was cut by 8 bases, the J end by 7 bases, with 24 bases between. CDR3 coding DNA: TGTGCCAGCTCTACCGTTAGGGCCTCCCCTAGGGAGCAGTACTTC. Translation gives CASSTVRASPREQYF.

This sequence joins TRBV5-4 and TRBJ2-3; TRBD2 matches at 9 bases. V trimming: 3 bases; J trimming: 4 bases; junction bases outside the gene matches: 3. The CDR3 runs to 14 residues. Germline V gene data show CDR1 as SGHNT and CDR2 as YYREEE (reference sequence). CDR3: CASSSAGGADTQYF. The CDR3 DNA is TGTGCCAGCAGCTCAGCGGGGGGCGCAGATACGCAGTATTTT.

The chain employs TRBV7-8 and TRBJ2-3; D may correspond to TRBD1 or TRBD2 (5 bases each). Germline V gene lookup returns CDR1 SGHVS and CDR2 FQNEAQ. There are 15 residues in the CDR3. V was shortened by 5 bases and J by 2 bases, with 14 bases between the two germline ends. CDR3 nucleotide sequence: TGTGCCAGCAGCCCCCGGGCCGGGGCCACAGATACGCAGTATTTT. This translates into CASSPRAGATDTQYF.

This clone showed up just a few times. V is TRBV6-4 and J is TRBJ2-2; maybe TRBD2 (5 bases). In germline, CDR1 is MRHNA, CDR2 SNTAGT. The CDR3 extends over 13 amino acids. The V end was cut by 6 bases, the J end by 6 bases, with 11 bases between. CDR3 region: CASSRDEAGELFF. The CDR3 region has the DNA TGTGCCAGCAGCCGGGATGAGGCCGGGGAGCTGTTTTTT.

This chain uses TRBV5-6 with TRBJ2-7; TRBD2 matches 8 bases. There are 15 residues in the CDR3. V gave up 7 bases and J gave up 3 bases; unmatched junction bases: 12. Germline V gene sequence: CDR1 SGHDT, CDR2 YYEEEE. The CDR3 loop reads CASREVGTSHYEQYF. CDR3 sequence (DNA): TGTGCCAGCCGGGAAGTAGGGACTAGTCACTACGAGCAGTACTTC.

This clone was seen a handful of times. V usage is TRBV5-1 and J usage is TRBJ2-2; D unresolved. This CDR3 has 11 amino acids. Germline V gene lookup returns CDR1 SGHRS and CDR2 YFSETQ. The germline V and J ends were trimmed by 7 bases and 8 bases, with 9 bases remaining between them. The CDR3, as DNA: TGCGCCAGCGAAGTTTTAGGGGAGCTGTTTTTT. It translates to CASEVLGELFF.

The rearrangement joins TRBV6-8 to TRBJ2-7; TRBD1 matches 11 bases. This CDR3 is 15 amino acids long. The germline CDR1 and CDR2 sequences are MNHGY and SAAAGT. The J segment lost 3 bases and the V segment lost 7 bases, leaving 8 bases of the junction unmatched. The chain's CDR3 is CASNPGQGVSYEQYF. CDR3 DNA sequence: TGTGCCAGCAATCCGGGACAGGGGGTTAGCTACGAGCAGTACTTC.

This clone has just one count. The chain couples TRBV30 to TRBJ1-2; D perhaps matches TRBD1 (6 bases). Trimming shortened V by 6 bases and J by 4 bases, and 12 bases separated the two germline ends. The CDR3 runs to 12 residues. Germline assignment: CDR1 GTSNPN and CDR2 SVGIG (reference sequence). CDR3 sequence: CACQEGGYGYTF. In nucleotides, the CDR3 is TGTGCCTGCCAAGAAGGGGGCTATGGCTACACCTTC.

The V and J genes are TRBV5-1 and TRBJ1-6; D might be TRBD1 (5 bases). CDR1 and CDR2 (germline): SGHRS, YFSETQ. Deletions cut 7 bases from V and 6 bases from J, with 17 bases between. The CDR3 has 15 amino acids. The chain's CDR3 is CASRGGQGGNSPLHF. The CDR3 region has the DNA TGCGCCAGCCGTGGTGGGCAGGGAGGTAATTCACCCCTCCACTTT. The entire variable domain, with the rest obtained from reference TRBV5-1 and TRBJ1-6, is as follows: KAGVTQTPRYLIKTRGQQVTLSCSPISGHRSVSWYQQTPGQGLQFLFEYFSETQRNKGNFPGRFSGRQFSNSRSEMNVSTLELGDSALYLCASRGGQGGNSPLHFGNGTRLTVT.

The chain uses TRBV5-1 and TRBJ1-1, with 7 bases aligning to TRBD1. CDR1 is SGHRS and CDR2 is YFSETQ in the germline V gene. J gave up 5 bases and V 6 bases, and 7 bases lay outside the gene matches. This CDR3 has 13 residues. DNA for the CDR3: TGCGCCAGCACCGCCAGGGGGTGGACTGAAGCTTTCTTT. This encodes CASTARGWTEAFF.

The CDR3 nucleotides read TGTGCCAGCAGCTACTACAGGGGGCTCGTCGGGGAGCTGTTTTTT. Translated: CASSYYRGLVGELFF. This chain joins TRBV7-9 and TRBJ2-2, with 9 bases matching TRBD1. This CDR3 comprises 15 residues. V trimming: 4 bases; J trimming: 7 bases; junction bases outside the gene matches: 7. The V gene's germline CDR1 is SEHNR and CDR2 FQNEAQ (reference sequence).

V gene TRBV7-7 combines with J gene TRBJ2-1; possibly TRBD2 for D (7 bases). Germline assignment: CDR1 SSHAT and CDR2 FNYEAQ (reference sequence). The CDR3 runs to 16 residues. V was shortened by 5 bases and J by 6 bases, with 20 bases between the two germline ends. The CDR3 DNA follows: TGTGCCAGCAGCCCCCAGCCGGGGGGCCTGGGCAATGAGCAGTTCTTC. Its protein is CASSPQPGGLGNEQFF.

This chain connects TRBV6-1 to TRBJ2-5, with TRBD1 as a possible D gene (5 bases). This CDR3 is 15 amino acids long. Germline V gene sequence: CDR1 MNHNS, CDR2 SASEGT. V lost 0 bases and J lost 2, with 10 bases in between. The CDR3 here is CASSEAAGWQETQYF. CDR3 DNA sequence: TGTGCCAGCAGTGAAGCGGCAGGGTGGCAAGAGACCCAGTACTTC.

The CDR3 region is CASSPEFVGGQRRNTIYF. The CDR3 coding sequence is TGTGCCAGCAGCCCCGAGTTCGTTGGGGGACAGCGACGAAACACCATATATTTT. V and J are TRBV28 and TRBJ1-3; TRBD1 matches 7 bases. CDR3 length equals 18 residues. The ends lost 6 bases at V and 5 bases at J; junction bases unmatched: 19. The germline V gene has CDR1 MDHEN and CDR2 SYDVKM.

The chain employs TRBV5-6 and TRBJ2-7; TRBD2 matches at 15 bases. Germline loops: CDR1 SGHDT, CDR2 YYEEEE. V gave up 3 bases and J gave up 13 bases; unmatched junction bases: 8. This CDR3 is built from 14 residues. The chain's CDR3 is CASSSGLAGGLVYF. CDR3 bases: TGTGCCAGCAGCTCGGGACTAGCGGGGGGCCTGGTATACTTC.

The V and J genes are TRBV19 and TRBJ2-3; 11 nucleotides line up with TRBD1. CDR3 length: 16 amino acids. The germline V gene encodes CDR1 LNHDA and CDR2 SQIVND (reference sequence). V lost 0 bases to trimming and J lost 5 bases; unmatched junction nucleotides: 4. CDR3 in DNA: TGTGCCAGTAGTATAGACGGACAGGGGGCGCGAGATACGCAGTATTTT. It encodes CASSIDGQGARDTQYF.

This clone was picked up one time. The V and J genes are TRBV11-3 and TRBJ2-3; 12 positions agree with TRBD1. The V and J ends lost 8 bases and 6 bases, in that order; junction bases with no gene match: 3. CDR3 length: 13 amino acids. Germline-derived CDR1 and CDR2 are SGHNT and YENEEA. The CDR3 loop is CASRDRGQDTQYF. CDR3 nucleotide sequence: TGTGCCAGCCGGGACAGGGGGCAGGATACGCAGTATTTT.

This rearrangement joins TRBV7-2 to TRBJ1-3; the match to TRBD1 covers 7 bases. The CDR3 has 14 amino acids. Germline CDR1 reads SGHTA; CDR2 reads FQGNSA. Trimming removed 1 base from V and 8 bases from J; junction bases left unmatched: 5. The chain's CDR3 is CASSLGDREHTIYF. CDR3 sequence (DNA): TGTGCCAGCAGCTTAGGAGACAGGGAGCACACCATATATTTT.

The chain joins TRBV6-5 to TRBJ1-1; weak D call: TRBD1 (6 bases). From germline, CDR1 is MNHEY and CDR2 SVGAGI. The CDR3 contains 12 residues. Trimming stripped 6 bases from V and 8 bases from J, with 13 bases between. CDR3 residues: CASRTDRTEAFF. DNA for the CDR3: TGTGCCAGCAGGACCGACAGGACCGAAGCTTTCTTT.

This rearrangement joins TRBV7-9 to TRBJ1-1; no firm D call. CDR3 size: 12 residues. Trimming took off 2 bases at V and 6 bases at J, with 7 bases between the two ends. Germline CDR1 is SEHNR and CDR2 is FQNEAQ (reference sequence). CDR3 nucleotides: TGTGCCAGCAGCTTAATCACGGCTGAAGCTTTCTTT. Translating gives CASSLITAEAFF.